The TCR beta chain described here comes from a study of Ad26.COV2.S vaccination and SARS-CoV-2 variants. For the study at large: It was the COV1001 Ad26.COV2.S trial arm that included the donor.

Indicated treatment: 15 to 20 received Ad26.COV2.S at low or high dose, single or two shots; 5 received placebo; per-sample allocation not given. The investigators took samples on day 63 after the first vaccine or placebo injection. Boston provided a donor who was an adult aged 18-55 years. As its vector, the vaccine had Ad26, which expressed Wuhan-strain SARS-CoV-2 spike. The germline V gene encodes CDR1 MNHEY and CDR2 SVGAGI. The CDR3 covers 14 residues. V lost 9 bases to trimming and J lost 2 bases; unmatched junction nucleotides: 8. Using immunoSEQ multiplex PCR, the repertoire was profiled, and TCRdb retains in-frame clones only, with some absent. The data show about 420,000 clones, roughly 90% seen once.

This chain joins TRBV6-5 and TRBJ2-7; 9 bases line up with TRBD1. This TCR was recovered from a person aged 18 to 59 who received the Ad26.COV2.S COVID-19 vaccine or a placebo. Sequencing was performed on peripheral blood, taken in a trial of Ad26.COV2.S vaccine versus placebo. The CDR3 spells CASLRDRATYEQYF. The CDR3 region has the DNA TGTGCCAGTCTCCGGGACAGGGCAACCTACGAGCAGTACTTC.